A selection of T cell receptor beta chains follows, all from one sample in a study of PD-1 blockade in classical Hodgkin lymphoma. This table comes from immunoSEQ multiplex PCR, and its TCRdb copy is limited to in-frame clones, with some not included. The table has about 15,000 clones, around 65% seen once. Here the sequenced sample was peripheral blood mononuclear cells (PBMCs), taken before the fourth cycle of nivolumab. The receptors derive from a human donor with classical Hodgkin lymphoma. The CDR3 runs from the conserved cysteine through the conserved F or W. D genes are given only for firm matches. The size of a clone is reported for some rows only, either as once, few or many, or as a class for expanded clones.

clone_size j_call v_call d_call cdr3_aa cdr3_nt
. TRBJ2-1 TRBV18 . CASSPGRGVEQFF TGTGCCAGCTCCCCAGGACGGGGAGTTGAGCAGTTCTTC
few TRBJ2-7 TRBV7-6 . CASSRGRAEVYEQYF TGTGCCAGCAGCCGTGGCCGGGCAGAAGTCTACGAGCAGTACTTC
. TRBJ2-3 TRBV15 . CATSPSPGDTQYF TGTGCCACCAGCCCCTCGCCAGGAGATACGCAGTATTTT
. TRBJ2-7 TRBV4-2 TRBD2 CASSGTSGRNNEQYF TGTGCCAGCAGCGGCACTAGCGGGAGGAACAACGAGCAGTACTTC
. TRBJ2-1 TRBV18 . CASSPTDVSYNEQFF TGTGCCAGCTCACCCACTGATGTCTCCTACAATGAGCAGTTCTTC
medium-sized TRBJ2-3 TRBV4-2 TRBD2 CASSQESSSGTPDTQYF TGTGCCAGCAGCCAAGAGTCGTCTAGCGGGACCCCAGATACGCAGTATTTT
few TRBJ1-2 TRBV28 TRBD1 CASRGDRSYGYTF TGTGCCAGCAGAGGGGACAGGAGCTATGGCTACACCTTC
few TRBJ2-1 TRBV5-4 . CASSMGSGKQFF TGTGCCAGCAGCATGGGCAGCGGCAAGCAGTTCTTC
. TRBJ2-7 TRBV27 . CASARSGPSYEQYF TGTGCCAGCGCCCGGAGCGGGCCTTCCTACGAGCAGTACTTC
few TRBJ1-2 TRBV28 . CASSFPGVGDYGYTF TGTGCCAGCAGTTTCCCAGGGGTGGGTGACTATGGCTACACCTTC
. TRBJ2-1 TRBV7-3 TRBD2 CASSLNGERERYNEQFF TGTGCCAGCAGCTTAAACGGCGAGCGGGAACGATACAATGAGCAGTTCTTC
. TRBJ1-1 TRBV5-6 TRBD1 CASSLNRGNTEAFF TGTGCCAGCAGCTTGAACAGGGGGAACACTGAAGCTTTCTTT
. TRBJ2-7 TRBV4-1 . CASRSPGSYEQYF TGCGCCAGCAGGTCCCCAGGCTCCTACGAGCAGTACTTC
few TRBJ1-5 TRBV16 . CASSQWKGNQPQHF TGTGCCAGCAGCCAATGGAAAGGGAATCAGCCCCAGCATTTT
. TRBJ1-2 TRBV4-2 TRBD1 CASSQGGRQGNTF TGTGCCAGCAGCCAAGGCGGACGACAGGGAAACACCTTC
. TRBJ2-3 TRBV7-2 . CASSLGHSADTQYF TGTGCCAGCAGCTTAGGACATTCGGCGGATACGCAGTATTTT
. TRBJ2-2 TRBV5-1 . CASSFYQGQDTGELFF TGCGCCAGCAGCTTCTATCAGGGGCAGGACACCGGGGAGCTGTTTTTT
. TRBJ1-6 TRBV28 TRBD1 CAGGTGAGPLHF TGTGCTGGTGGGACAGGGGCAGGGCCCCTCCACTTT
. TRBJ1-5 TRBV11-2 . CASSLGMSARNQPQHF TGTGCCAGCAGCCTAGGTATGTCAGCTCGCAATCAGCCCCAGCATTTT
. TRBJ1-1 TRBV20-1 . CSAWGPEAFF TGCAGTGCTTGGGGGCCCGAAGCTTTCTTT
. TRBJ2-7 TRBV7-9 TRBD1 CASSLLGTGVWGQYF TGTGCCAGCAGCTTACTCGGGACAGGAGTGTGGGGGCAGTACTTC
. TRBJ2-7 TRBV7-2 . CASRPRAGFYEQYF TGTGCCAGCAGACCTCGGGCGGGGTTCTACGAGCAGTACTTC
. TRBJ1-5 TRBV25-1 . CARRTVISNQPQHF TGTGCCAGGAGGACAGTGATTAGCAATCAGCCCCAGCATTTT
. TRBJ1-5 TRBV19 TRBD1 CASSQGQINQPQHF TGTGCCAGTAGCCAGGGACAGATCAATCAGCCCCAGCATTTT
. TRBJ1-5 TRBV27 . CASSFLTDSNQPQHF TGTGCCAGCAGTTTCCTGACAGATAGCAATCAGCCCCAGCATTTT
. TRBJ2-1 TRBV5-1 TRBD1 CASSLDGRQGSDQFF TGCGCCAGCAGCTTGGATGGGCGACAGGGGTCAGATCAGTTCTTC
. TRBJ2-7 TRBV27 TRBD1 CASSLRDREDEQYF TGTGCCAGCAGTTTAAGAGACAGGGAAGACGAGCAGTACTTC
once TRBJ2-2 TRBV30 TRBD2 CLAGEYTGELFF TGTCTAGCGGGAGAGTACACCGGGGAGCTGTTTTTC
. TRBJ2-5 TRBV2 TRBD2 CASSVSAGEIQETQYF TGTGCCAGCAGTGTGTCTGCGGGGGAAATACAAGAGACCCAGTACTTC
. TRBJ2-1 TRBV20-1 . CSARRGEQFF TGCAGTGCTAGAAGGGGTGAGCAGTTCTTC
. TRBJ1-2 TRBV29-1 . CSVGTWYGYTF TGCAGCGTTGGGACTTGGTATGGCTACACCTTC
. TRBJ1-2 TRBV19 TRBD1 CASSQGQGYGYTF TGTGCCAGTAGTCAGGGACAGGGCTATGGCTACACCTTC
. TRBJ1-2 TRBV5-1 TRBD1 CASSWGQNHGYTF TGCGCCAGCAGCTGGGGACAGAACCATGGCTACACCTTC
. TRBJ2-1 TRBV5-4 . CASSFDTYNEQFF TGTGCCAGCAGCTTTGACACGTACAATGAGCAGTTCTTC
. TRBJ1-3 TRBV12-5 . CASGLKGTAGNTIYF TGTGCTAGTGGTTTGAAGGGGACGGCTGGAAACACCATATATTTT
once TRBJ2-1 TRBV15 . CATSRGGGTQSGNEQFF TGTGCCACCAGCCGAGGCGGAGGGACCCAGAGTGGCAATGAGCAGTTCTTC
. TRBJ1-5 TRBV15 . CATSRTRDVSNQPQHF TGTGCCACCAGCAGAACCAGGGATGTTAGCAATCAGCCCCAGCATTTT
. TRBJ2-5 TRBV5-1 TRBD2 CASSLMGGEETQYF TGCGCCAGCAGCTTAATGGGGGGGGAAGAGACCCAGTACTTC
. TRBJ2-6 TRBV6-9 . CASSSVALRQSRANVLTF TGTGCCAGCAGTTCAGTCGCGCTACGACAAAGTCGGGCCAACGTCCTGACTTTC
few TRBJ1-2 TRBV4-1 . CASSHIPPHYGYTF TGCGCCAGCAGCCATATCCCACCCCACTATGGCTACACCTTC
. TRBJ1-2 TRBV7-9 TRBD1 CASSLVGQGYGYTF TGTGCCAGCAGCTTGGTGGGACAGGGCTATGGCTACACCTTC
few TRBJ2-2 TRBV19 . CASRALLLTANTGELFF TGTGCCAGTAGGGCCCTGTTACTGACGGCGAACACCGGGGAGCTGTTTTTT
. TRBJ1-1 TRBV27 TRBD1 CASSNRGRLNTEAFF TGTGCCAGCAGTAACAGGGGGCGTTTGAACACTGAAGCTTTCTTT
medium-sized TRBJ2-5 TRBV11-2 . CASRREQVLEETQYF TGTGCCAGCAGACGGGAGCAGGTTCTCGAAGAGACCCAGTACTTC
few TRBJ2-7 TRBV7-8 TRBD2 CASSLWRSGSGEQYF TGTGCCAGCAGCTTATGGCGCAGCGGGAGTGGGGAGCAGTACTTC
. TRBJ2-1 TRBV6-6 . CASSPFTTRYNEQFF TGTGCCAGCAGTCCATTCACGACAAGATACAATGAGCAGTTCTTC
. TRBJ2-5 TRBV27 TRBD2 CASSLLRGGRETQYF TGTGCCAGCAGTCTCCTCCGGGGAGGGAGAGAGACCCAGTACTTC
. TRBJ1-5 TRBV28 . CASSPDSGGNQPQHF TGTGCCAGCAGTCCGGACTCGGGGGGCAATCAGCCCCAGCATTTT
. TRBJ2-7 TRBV15 TRBD1 CATSGTGSYEQYF TGTGCCACATCCGGGACAGGGTCCTACGAGCAGTACTTC
few TRBJ1-2 TRBV19 . CASSIPRTPLYGYTF TGTGCCAGTAGTATACCCAGGACACCTTTATATGGCTACACCTTC
. TRBJ1-2 TRBV28 . CASSLGLRDEYGYTF TGTGCCAGCAGTTTAGGTCTGAGAGATGAGTATGGCTACACCTTC
. TRBJ2-1 TRBV5-5 . CASSSQGRRGYNEQFF TGTGCCAGCAGCTCCCAGGGGAGGAGGGGGTACAATGAGCAGTTCTTC
once TRBJ2-7 TRBV19 TRBD1 CASSHGTVEAYEQYF TGTGCCAGTAGCCACGGGACAGTTGAGGCCTACGAGCAGTACTTC